This note documents a single T cell receptor (beta chain) sequence. Its antigen is as yet unknown. This sample stems from a study of cytomegalovirus exposure and HLA in healthy donors. Study results and caveats: Roughly 170 TCR beta chains were listed as cytomegalovirus-associated.

Primers for the PCR totalled 60 Vbeta and 13 Jbeta. Clones were sequenced by immunoSEQ multiplex PCR, and TCRdb holds only the in-frame ones, with some missing. The sample contains some 150,000 clones, around 80% of which appear only once. Deletions cut 0 bases from V and 6 bases from J, with 7 bases between. This CDR3 has 13 residues. From germline, CDR1 is SGHNT and CDR2 YENEEA. The rearrangement links TRBV11-3 to TRBJ2-3; no reliable D call. The specimen was PBMCs. The sequence was collected from a man aged 40-49 years in good health and CMV-seronegative. CDR3 bases: TGTGCCAGCAGCTTAGAGCTAGGCGATACGCAGTATTTT. This gives the protein CASSLELGDTQYF.